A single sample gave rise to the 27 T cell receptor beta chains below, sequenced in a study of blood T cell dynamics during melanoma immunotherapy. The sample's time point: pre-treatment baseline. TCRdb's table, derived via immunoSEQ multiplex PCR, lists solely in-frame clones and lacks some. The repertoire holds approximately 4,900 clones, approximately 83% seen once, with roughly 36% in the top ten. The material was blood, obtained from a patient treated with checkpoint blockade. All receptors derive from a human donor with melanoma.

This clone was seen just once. In DNA form, the CDR3 reads TGTGCCAGTAAGTCTACTAGCGGGAGCTACAATGAGCAGTTCTTC. Translating it yields CASKSTSGSYNEQFF. This chain connects TRBV19 to TRBJ2-1; 11 bases fit TRBD2. The CDR3 is made up of 15 amino acids. V lost 7 bases to trimming and J lost 3 bases; unmatched junction nucleotides: 5. The germline V gene has CDR1 LNHDA and CDR2 SQIVND (reference sequence).

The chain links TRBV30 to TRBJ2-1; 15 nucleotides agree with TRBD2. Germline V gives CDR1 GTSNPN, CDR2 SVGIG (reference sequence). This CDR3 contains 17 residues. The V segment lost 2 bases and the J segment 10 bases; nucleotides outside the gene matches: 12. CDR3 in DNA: TGTGCCTGGAGTCCCCTAGGACTAGCGGGAGGGCCTGGGGAGCAGTTCTTC. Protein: CAWSPLGLAGGPGEQFF.

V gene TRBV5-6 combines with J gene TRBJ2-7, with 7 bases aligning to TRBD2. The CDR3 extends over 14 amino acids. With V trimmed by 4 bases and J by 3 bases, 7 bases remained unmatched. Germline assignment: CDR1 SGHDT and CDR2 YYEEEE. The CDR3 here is CASSPGRGDYEQYF. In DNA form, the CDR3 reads TGTGCCAGCAGCCCTGGTCGGGGGGACTACGAGCAGTACTTC.

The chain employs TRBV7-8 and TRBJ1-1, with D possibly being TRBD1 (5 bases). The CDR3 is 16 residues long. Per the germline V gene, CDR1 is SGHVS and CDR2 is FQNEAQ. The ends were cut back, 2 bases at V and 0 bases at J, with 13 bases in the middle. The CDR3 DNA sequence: TGTGCCAGCAGCTTAAAGATCGGGGCCATGAACACTGAAGCTTTCTTT. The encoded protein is CASSLKIGAMNTEAFF.

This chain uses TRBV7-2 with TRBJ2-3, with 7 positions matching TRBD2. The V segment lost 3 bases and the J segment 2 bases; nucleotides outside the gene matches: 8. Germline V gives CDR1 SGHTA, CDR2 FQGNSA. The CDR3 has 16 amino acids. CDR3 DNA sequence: TGTGCCAGCAGCTTCGCTAGCGGACCTCCCACAGATACGCAGTATTTT. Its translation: CASSFASGPPTDTQYF.

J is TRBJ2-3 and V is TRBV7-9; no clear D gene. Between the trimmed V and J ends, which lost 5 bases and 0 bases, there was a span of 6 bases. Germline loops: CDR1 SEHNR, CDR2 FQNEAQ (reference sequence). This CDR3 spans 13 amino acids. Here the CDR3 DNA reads TGTGCCAGCAGCCCCGGCAGCACAGATACGCAGTATTTT. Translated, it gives CASSPGSTDTQYF.

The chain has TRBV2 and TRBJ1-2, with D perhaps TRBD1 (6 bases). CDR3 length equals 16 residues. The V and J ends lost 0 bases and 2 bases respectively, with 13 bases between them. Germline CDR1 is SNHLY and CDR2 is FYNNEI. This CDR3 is CASSEAYLQGNYGYTF. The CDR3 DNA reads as TGTGCCAGCAGTGAAGCGTACCTTCAGGGGAACTATGGCTACACCTTC.

The CDR3 DNA reads as TGCGCCAGCAGCCAAGGAGTGGGGGCAACTAACTATGGCTACACCTTC. It translates to CASSQGVGATNYGYTF. This chain joins TRBV4-3 and TRBJ1-2; maybe TRBD1 (6 bases). Trimming shortened V by 1 base and J by 0 bases, and 12 bases separated the two germline ends. The CDR3 length is 16 residues. CDR1 and CDR2 (germline): LGHNA, YSLEER.

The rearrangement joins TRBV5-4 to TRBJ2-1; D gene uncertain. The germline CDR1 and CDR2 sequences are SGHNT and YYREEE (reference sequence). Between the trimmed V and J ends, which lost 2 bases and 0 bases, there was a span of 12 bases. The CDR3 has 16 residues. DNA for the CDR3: TGTGCCAGCAGCTTAAGGATAAAGAGCTCCTACAATGAGCAGTTCTTC. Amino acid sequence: CASSLRIKSSYNEQFF.

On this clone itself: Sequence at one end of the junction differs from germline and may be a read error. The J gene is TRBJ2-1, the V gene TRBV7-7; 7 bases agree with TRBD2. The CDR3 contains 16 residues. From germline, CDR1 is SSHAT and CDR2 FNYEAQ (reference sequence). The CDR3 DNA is TGTGCTAGCAGCCCTGGGTGGCGGGAGAGGGGCAATGAGCAGTTCTTC. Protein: CASSPGWRERGNEQFF.

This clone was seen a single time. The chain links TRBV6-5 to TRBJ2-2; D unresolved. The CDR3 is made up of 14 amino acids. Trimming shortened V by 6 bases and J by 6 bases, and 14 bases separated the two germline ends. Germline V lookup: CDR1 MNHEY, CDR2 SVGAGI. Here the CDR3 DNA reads TGTGCCAGCAGCCCGACGAGGCGGCCCGGGGAGCTGTTTTTT. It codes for CASSPTRRPGELFF.

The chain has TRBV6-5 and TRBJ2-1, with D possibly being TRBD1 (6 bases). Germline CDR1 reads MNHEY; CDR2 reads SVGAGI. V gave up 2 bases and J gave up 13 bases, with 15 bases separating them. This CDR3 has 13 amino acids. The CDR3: CASSYTTGKSQFF. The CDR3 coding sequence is TGTGCCAGCAGTTACACAACAGGGAAATCCCAGTTCTTC.

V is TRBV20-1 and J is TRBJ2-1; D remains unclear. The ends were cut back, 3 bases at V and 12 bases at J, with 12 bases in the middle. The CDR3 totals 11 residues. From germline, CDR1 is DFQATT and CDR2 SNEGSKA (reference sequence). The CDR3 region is CSASRLVGQFF. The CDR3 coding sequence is TGCAGTGCTAGTAGATTGGTAGGGCAGTTCTTC.

For the CDR3, the DNA is TGTGCCACGTCGGGGACCTCGAACACTGAAGCTTTCTTT. Translated: CATSGTSNTEAFF. The chain links TRBV15 to TRBJ1-1, with D perhaps TRBD1 (5 bases). Germline V CDR1 and CDR2: LNHNV, YYDKDF (reference sequence). The CDR3 length is 13 residues. V gave up 9 bases and J gave up 1 base, with 12 bases separating them. Based on the CDR3 plus reference TRBV15 and TRBJ1-1, the full variable domain is DAMVIQNPRYQVTQFGKPVTLSCSQTLNHNVMYWYQQKSSQAPKLLFHYYDKDFNNEADTPDNFQSRRPNTSFCFLDIRSPGLGDTAMYLCATSGTSNTEAFFGQGTRLTVV.

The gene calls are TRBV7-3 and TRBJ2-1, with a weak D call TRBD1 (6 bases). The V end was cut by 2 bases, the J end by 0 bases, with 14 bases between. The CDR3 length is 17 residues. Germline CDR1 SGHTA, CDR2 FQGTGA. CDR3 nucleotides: TGTGCCAGCAGCTTAGGGGGCGCGACAAGCTCCTACAATGAGCAGTTCTTC. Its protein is CASSLGGATSSYNEQFF.

As DNA, the CDR3 is TGTGCCAGCAGCTTGGTCCTAGCGGGACAAGAGACCCAGTACTTC. This gives the protein CASSLVLAGQETQYF. V gene TRBV5-4 combines with J gene TRBJ2-5; TRBD2 matches at 9 bases. V was pared by 0 bases and J by 2 bases, with 2 bases of the junction left unmatched. The CDR3 has 15 residues. CDR1 is SGHNT, CDR2 YYREEE, per germline (reference sequence). Using reference TRBV5-4 and TRBJ2-5 for the parts outside the CDR3, the full variable domain is ETGVTQSPTHLIKTRGQQVTLRCSSQSGHNTVSWYQQALGQGPQFIFQYYREEENGRGNFPPRFSGLQFPNYSSELNVNALELDDSALYLCASSLVLAGQETQYFGPGTRLLVL.

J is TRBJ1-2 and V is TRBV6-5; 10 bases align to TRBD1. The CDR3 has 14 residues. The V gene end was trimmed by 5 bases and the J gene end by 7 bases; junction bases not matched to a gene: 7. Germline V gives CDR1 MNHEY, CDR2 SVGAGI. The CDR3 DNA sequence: TGTGCCAGCAGTACGACAGGGGGCAGAGGTGGCTACACCTTC. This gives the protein CASSTTGGRGGYTF.

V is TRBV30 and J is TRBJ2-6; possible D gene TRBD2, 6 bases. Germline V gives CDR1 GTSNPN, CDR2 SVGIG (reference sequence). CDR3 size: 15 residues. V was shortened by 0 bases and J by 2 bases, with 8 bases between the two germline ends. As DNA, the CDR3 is TGTGCCTGGAGTGTACGGGGGACTGGGGCCAACGTCCTGACTTTC. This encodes CAWSVRGTGANVLTF. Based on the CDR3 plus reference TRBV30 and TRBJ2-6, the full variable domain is SQTIHQWPATLVQPVGSPLSLECTVEGTSNPNLYWYRQAAGRGLQLLFYSVGIGQISSEVPQNLSASRPQDRQFILSSKKLLLSDSGFYLCAWSVRGTGANVLTFGAGSRLTVL.

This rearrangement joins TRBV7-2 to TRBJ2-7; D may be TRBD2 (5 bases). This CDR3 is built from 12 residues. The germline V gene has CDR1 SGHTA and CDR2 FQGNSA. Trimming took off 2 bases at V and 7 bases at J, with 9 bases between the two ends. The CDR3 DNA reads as TGTGCCAGCAGCTTAAGCCGGGAAGAGCAGTACTTC. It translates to CASSLSREEQYF.

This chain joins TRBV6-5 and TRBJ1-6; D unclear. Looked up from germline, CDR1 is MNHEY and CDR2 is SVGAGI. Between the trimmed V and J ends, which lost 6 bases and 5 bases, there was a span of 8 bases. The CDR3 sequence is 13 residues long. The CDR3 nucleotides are TGTGCCAGCAGACGGACTAATAATTCACCCCTCCACTTT. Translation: CASRRTNNSPLHF.

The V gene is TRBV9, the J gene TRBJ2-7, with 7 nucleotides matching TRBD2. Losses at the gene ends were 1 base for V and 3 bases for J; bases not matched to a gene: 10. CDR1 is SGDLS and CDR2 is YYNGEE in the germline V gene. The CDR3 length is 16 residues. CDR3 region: CASSVKRCGSLYEQYF. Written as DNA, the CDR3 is TGTGCCAGCAGCGTAAAACGGTGCGGGAGTCTCTACGAGCAGTACTTC.

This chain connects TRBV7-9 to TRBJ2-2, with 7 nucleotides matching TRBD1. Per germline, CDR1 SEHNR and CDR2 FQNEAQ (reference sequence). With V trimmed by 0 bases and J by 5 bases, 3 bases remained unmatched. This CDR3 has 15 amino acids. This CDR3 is CASSLAGGGTGELFF. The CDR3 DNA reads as TGTGCCAGCAGCTTAGCAGGGGGCGGGACCGGGGAGCTGTTTTTT. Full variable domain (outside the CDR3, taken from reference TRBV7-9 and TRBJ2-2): DTGVSQNPRHKITKRGQNVTFRCDPISEHNRLYWYRQTLGQGPEFLTYFQNEAQLEKSRLLSDRFSAERPKGSFSTLEIQRTEQGDSAMYLCASSLAGGGTGELFFGEGSRLTVL.

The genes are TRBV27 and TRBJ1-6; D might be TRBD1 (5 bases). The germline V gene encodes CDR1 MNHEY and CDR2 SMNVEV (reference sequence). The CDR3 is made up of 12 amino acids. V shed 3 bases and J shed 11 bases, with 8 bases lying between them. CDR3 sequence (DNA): TGTGCCAGCAGTTTTTCAGGGCCACCCCTCCACTTT. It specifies CASSFSGPPLHF.

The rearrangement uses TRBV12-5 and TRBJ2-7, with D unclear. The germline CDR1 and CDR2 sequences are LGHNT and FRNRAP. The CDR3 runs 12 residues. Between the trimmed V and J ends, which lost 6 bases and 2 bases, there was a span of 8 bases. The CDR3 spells CASGLTPYEQYF. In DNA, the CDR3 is TGTGCTAGTGGCCTGACCCCCTACGAGCAGTACTTC.

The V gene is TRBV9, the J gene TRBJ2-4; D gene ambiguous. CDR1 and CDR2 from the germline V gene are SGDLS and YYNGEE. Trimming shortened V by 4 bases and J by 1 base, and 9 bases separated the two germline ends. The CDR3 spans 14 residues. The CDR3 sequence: CASSPQGAKNIQYF. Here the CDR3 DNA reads TGTGCCAGCAGCCCCCAAGGGGCCAAAAACATTCAGTACTTC.

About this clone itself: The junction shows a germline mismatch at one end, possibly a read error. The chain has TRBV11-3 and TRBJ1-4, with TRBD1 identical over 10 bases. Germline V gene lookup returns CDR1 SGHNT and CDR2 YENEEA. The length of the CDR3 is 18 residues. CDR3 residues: CAGSFRGTGVSPNEKLFF. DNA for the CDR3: TGTGCCGGCAGCTTCCGAGGGACAGGGGTTTCTCCTAATGAAAAACTGTTTTTT.

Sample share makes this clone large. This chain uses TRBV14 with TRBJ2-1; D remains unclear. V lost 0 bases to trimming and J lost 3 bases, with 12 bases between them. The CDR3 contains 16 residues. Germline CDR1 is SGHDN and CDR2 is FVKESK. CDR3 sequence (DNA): TGTGCCAGCAGCCAAGATACACCGCGATTCTACAATGAGCAGTTCTTC. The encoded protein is CASSQDTPRFYNEQFF.